Reported below is one TCR beta chain. The source of the sample is a study of cytomegalovirus exposure and HLA in healthy donors. The assay was immunoSEQ multiplex PCR, and TCRdb's table has in-frame clones only and misses some. The data hold approximately 150,000 clones, with roughly nine tenths observed a single time. This TCR was recovered from a woman aged 18-29 years in good health and CMV-seropositive. Input material: PBMCs.

The CDR3: CASSFGTKVSGANVLTF. The CDR3 DNA is TGTGCCAGCAGTTTCGGGACAAAAGTCTCTGGGGCCAACGTCCTGACTTTC. This chain connects TRBV27 to TRBJ2-6; D possibly corresponds to TRBD1 (6 bases). The V gene's germline CDR1 is MNHEY and CDR2 SMNVEV (reference sequence). V was cut by 3 bases and J by 0 bases, with 12 bases left in between. This CDR3 has 17 residues. The whole variable domain, remainder taken from reference TRBV27 and TRBJ2-6, is EAQVTQNPRYLITVTGKKLTVTCSQNMNHEYMSWYRQDPGLGLRQIYYSMNVEVTDKGDVPEGYKVSRKEKRNFPLILESPSPNQTSLYFCASSFGTKVSGANVLTFGAGSRLTVL.